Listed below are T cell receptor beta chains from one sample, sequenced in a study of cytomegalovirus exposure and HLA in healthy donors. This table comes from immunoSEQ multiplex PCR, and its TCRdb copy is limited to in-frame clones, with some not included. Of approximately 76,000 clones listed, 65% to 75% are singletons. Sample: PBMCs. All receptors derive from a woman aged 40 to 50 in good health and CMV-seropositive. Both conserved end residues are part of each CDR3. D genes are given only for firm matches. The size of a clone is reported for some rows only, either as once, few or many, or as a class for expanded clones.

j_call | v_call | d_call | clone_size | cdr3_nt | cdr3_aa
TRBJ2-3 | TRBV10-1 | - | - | TGCGCCAGCAGTGTGTCCGGGAGCGGATTTACGCAGTATTTT | CASSVSGSGFTQYF
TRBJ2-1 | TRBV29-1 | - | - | TGCAGCGTTGAAGTTCCGGCCGCGGGGTCTGAATGGAATGAGCAGTTCTTC | CSVEVPAAGSEWNEQFF
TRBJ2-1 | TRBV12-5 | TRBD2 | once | TGTGCTAGTGGTCCACCGGGACTAGTCTCCAATGAGCAGTTCTTC | CASGPPGLVSNEQFF
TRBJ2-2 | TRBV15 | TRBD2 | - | TGTGCCACCAGCAGAGATCTTGTTAGCGGGGGCCGATCGAACACCGGGGAGCTGTTTTTT | CATSRDLVSGGRSNTGELFF
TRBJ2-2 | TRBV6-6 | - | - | TGTGCCAGCAGGCCCGGTCCGAACACCGGGGAGCTGTTTTTT | CASRPGPNTGELFF
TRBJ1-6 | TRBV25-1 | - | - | TGTGCCAGCAACACCGGGGGGGCCTTAACCCACTTT | CASNTGGALTHF
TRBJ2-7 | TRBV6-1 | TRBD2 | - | TGTGCCAGCAGTGAAGGGGCGGGACTAGCGACCGAGCAGTACTTC | CASSEGAGLATEQYF
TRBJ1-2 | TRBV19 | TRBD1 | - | TGTGCCAGTAGTCCGGGGACAGCGTCTTATGGCTACACCTTC | CASSPGTASYGYTF
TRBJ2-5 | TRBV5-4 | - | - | TGTGCCAGCAGCTTGTGGGGTCGGGAGGAGACCCAGTACTTC | CASSLWGREETQYF
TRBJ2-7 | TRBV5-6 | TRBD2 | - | TGTGCCAGCAGCTTAAGTAGCGGGGCCTCCTACGAGCAGTACTTC | CASSLSSGASYEQYF
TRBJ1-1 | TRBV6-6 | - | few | TGTGCCAGCAAAACGCAGGGTCCTGAAGCTTTCTTT | CASKTQGPEAFF
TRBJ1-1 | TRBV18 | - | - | TGTGCCAGCTCCCGAACGGCCCGGGAGGACACTGAAGCTTTCTTT | CASSRTAREDTEAFF
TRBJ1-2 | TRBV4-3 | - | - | TGCGCCAGCAGCCAAGATCCCTCGACGGTGGACATTTATGGCTACACCTTC | CASSQDPSTVDIYGYTF
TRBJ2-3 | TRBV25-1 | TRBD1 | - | TGTGCCAGCAGTCCGCAGGGGGCAGATACGCAGTATTTT | CASSPQGADTQYF
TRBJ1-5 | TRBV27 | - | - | TGTGCCAGCAGTTACTTGGCAGGGCAACAGCCCCAGCATTTT | CASSYLAGQQPQHF
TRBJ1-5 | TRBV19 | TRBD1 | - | TGTGCCAGTAGTCCACCACCGGGACAGGGTTTCCATCAGCCCCAGCATTTT | CASSPPPGQGFHQPQHF
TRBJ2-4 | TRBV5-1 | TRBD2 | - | TGCGCCAGCAGCTTGGTTGCGGGAGAGGGGAAAAACATTCAGTACTTC | CASSLVAGEGKNIQYF